This TCR beta chain came from a study of cytomegalovirus exposure and HLA in healthy donors. PCR used 60 Vbeta primers and 13 Jbeta primers. The method was immunoSEQ multiplex PCR; TCRdb's version includes in-frame clones alone and lacks a portion of them. The sample has 150,000 to 200,000 clones, 82% seen once. Study results and limitations: According to reports, the classifier identified cytomegalovirus status with high specificity and sensitivity.

With respect to this clone: Antigen unknown.

The receptor was derived from a woman aged 45-59 years in good health and CMV-seronegative. The sample taken for sequencing was PBMCs.

The CDR3 spells CASSFIRDWNTGELFF. The CDR3 DNA is TGTGCCAGCAGCTTCATCCGGGACTGGAACACCGGGGAGCTGTTTTTT. The chain joins TRBV5-6 to TRBJ2-2, with D possibly being TRBD2 (6 bases). V lost 2 bases, J lost 1 base, and 12 bases lay in between. CDR3 length: 16 amino acids. Germline-derived CDR1 and CDR2 are SGHDT and YYEEEE.